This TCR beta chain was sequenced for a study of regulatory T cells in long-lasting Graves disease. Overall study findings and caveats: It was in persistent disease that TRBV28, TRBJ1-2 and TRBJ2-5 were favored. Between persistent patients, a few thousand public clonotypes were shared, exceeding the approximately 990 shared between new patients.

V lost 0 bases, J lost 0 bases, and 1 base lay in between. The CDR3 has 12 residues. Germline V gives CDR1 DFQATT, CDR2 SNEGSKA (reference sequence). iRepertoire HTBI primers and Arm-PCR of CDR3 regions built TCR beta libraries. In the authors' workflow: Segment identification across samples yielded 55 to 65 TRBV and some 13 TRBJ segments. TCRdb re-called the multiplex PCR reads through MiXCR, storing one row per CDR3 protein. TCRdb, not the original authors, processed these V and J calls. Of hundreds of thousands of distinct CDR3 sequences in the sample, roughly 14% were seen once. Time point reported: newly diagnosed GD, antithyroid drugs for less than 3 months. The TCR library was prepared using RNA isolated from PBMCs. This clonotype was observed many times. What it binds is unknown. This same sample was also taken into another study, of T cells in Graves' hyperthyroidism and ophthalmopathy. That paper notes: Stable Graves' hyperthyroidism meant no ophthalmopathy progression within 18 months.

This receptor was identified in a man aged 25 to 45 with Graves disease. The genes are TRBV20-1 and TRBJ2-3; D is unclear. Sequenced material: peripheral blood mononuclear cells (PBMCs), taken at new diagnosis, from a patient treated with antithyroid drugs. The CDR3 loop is CSARESTDTQYF. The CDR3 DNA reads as TGCAGTGCTAGAGAGAGCACAGATACGCAGTATTTT.